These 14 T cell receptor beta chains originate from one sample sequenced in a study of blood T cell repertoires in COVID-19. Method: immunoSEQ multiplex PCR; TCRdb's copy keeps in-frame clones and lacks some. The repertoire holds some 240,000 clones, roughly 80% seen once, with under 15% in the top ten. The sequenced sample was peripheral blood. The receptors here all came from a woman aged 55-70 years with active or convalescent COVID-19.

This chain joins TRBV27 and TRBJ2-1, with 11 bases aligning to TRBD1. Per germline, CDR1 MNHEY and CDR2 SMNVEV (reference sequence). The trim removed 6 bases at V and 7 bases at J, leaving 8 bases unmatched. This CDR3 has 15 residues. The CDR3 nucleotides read TGTGCCAGCAGCAGGGACAGGGGGAAGGGGAATGAGCAGTTCTTC. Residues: CASSRDRGKGNEQFF.

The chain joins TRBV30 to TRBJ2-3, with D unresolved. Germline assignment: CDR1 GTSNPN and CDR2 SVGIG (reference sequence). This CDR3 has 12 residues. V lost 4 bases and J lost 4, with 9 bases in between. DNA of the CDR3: TGTGCCTGGACCCTGGGCGCAGATACGCAGTATTTT. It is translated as CAWTLGADTQYF.

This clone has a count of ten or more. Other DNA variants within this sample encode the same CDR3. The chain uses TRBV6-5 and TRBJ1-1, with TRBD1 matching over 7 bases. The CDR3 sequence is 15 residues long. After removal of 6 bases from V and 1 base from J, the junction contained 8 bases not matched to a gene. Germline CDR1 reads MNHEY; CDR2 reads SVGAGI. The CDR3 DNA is TGTGCCAGCAGCCCCCGGACAGGACCGAACACTGAAGCTTTCTTT. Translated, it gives CASSPRTGPNTEAFF.

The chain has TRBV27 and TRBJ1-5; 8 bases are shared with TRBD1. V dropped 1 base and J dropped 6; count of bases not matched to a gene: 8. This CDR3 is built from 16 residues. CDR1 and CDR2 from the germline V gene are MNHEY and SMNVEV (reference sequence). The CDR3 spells CASSLLSRGRVQPQHF. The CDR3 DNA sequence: TGTGCCAGCAGTTTATTATCCAGGGGGCGAGTTCAGCCCCAGCATTTT.

CDR3 DNA: TGCAGCGTGGACAGGGGGTCCGAGCAGTACTTC. Its translation: CSVDRGSEQYF. The chain recombines TRBV29-1 with TRBJ2-7, with 10 bases aligning to TRBD1. CDR3 length equals 11 residues. Germline CDR1 is SQVTM and CDR2 is ANQGSEA. The V gene end was trimmed by 6 bases and the J gene end by 6 bases; junction bases not matched to a gene: 2.

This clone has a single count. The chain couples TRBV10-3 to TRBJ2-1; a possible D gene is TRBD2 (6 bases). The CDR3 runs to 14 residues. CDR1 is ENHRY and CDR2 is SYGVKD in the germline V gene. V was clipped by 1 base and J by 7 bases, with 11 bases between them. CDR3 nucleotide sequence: TGTGCCATCAGTGAGTTTACAGGAGGGAATGAGCAGTTCTTC. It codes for CAISEFTGGNEQFF.

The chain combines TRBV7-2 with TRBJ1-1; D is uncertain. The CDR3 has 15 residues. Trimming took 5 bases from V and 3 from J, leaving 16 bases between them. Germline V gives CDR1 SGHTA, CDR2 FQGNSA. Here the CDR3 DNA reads TGTGCCAGCAGCCTAGAGAGGGATGTGTACACTGAAGCTTTCTTT. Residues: CASSLERDVYTEAFF. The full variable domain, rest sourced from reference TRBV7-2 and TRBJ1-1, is GAGVSQSPSNKVTEKGKDVELRCDPISGHTALYWYRQSLGQGLEFLIYFQGNSAPDKSGLPSDRFSAERTGGSVSTLTIQRTQQEDSAVYLCASSLERDVYTEAFFGQGTRLTVV.

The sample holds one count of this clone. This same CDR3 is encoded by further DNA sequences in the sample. The CDR3 bases are TGTGCCAGCAGCGTAGGTCCAGTCTCCTACGAGCAGTACTTC. This codes for CASSVGPVSYEQYF. The chain uses TRBV9 and TRBJ2-7; D unresolved. V gave up 0 bases and J gave up 0 bases, with 7 bases separating them. CDR1 is SGDLS, CDR2 YYNGEE, per germline. This CDR3 is built from 14 residues.

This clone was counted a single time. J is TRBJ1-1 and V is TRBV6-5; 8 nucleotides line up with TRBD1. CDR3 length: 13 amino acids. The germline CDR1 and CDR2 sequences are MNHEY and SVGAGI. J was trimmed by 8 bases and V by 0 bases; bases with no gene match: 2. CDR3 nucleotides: TGTGCCAGCAGTTACTCGACAGGGGCGGAAGCTTTCTTT. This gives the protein CASSYSTGAEAFF.

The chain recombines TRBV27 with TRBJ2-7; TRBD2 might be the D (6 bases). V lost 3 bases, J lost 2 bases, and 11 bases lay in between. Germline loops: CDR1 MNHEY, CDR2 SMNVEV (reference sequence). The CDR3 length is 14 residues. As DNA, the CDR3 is TGTGCCAGCAGTTTTTTTCGGGGGACCTACGAGCAGTACTTC. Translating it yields CASSFFRGTYEQYF.

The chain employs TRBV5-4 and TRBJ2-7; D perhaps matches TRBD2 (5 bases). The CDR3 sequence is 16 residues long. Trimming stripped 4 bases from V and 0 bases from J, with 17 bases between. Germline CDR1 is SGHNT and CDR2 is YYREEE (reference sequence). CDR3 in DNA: TGTGCCAGCAGCGAGGGCGCTGGGCTTCCCTCCTACGAGCAGTACTTC. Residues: CASSEGAGLPSYEQYF.

CDR3 region: CASRLDGQNTEAFF. DNA for the CDR3: TGTGCCAGCAGATTGGACGGACAGAACACTGAAGCTTTCTTT. This chain connects TRBV2 to TRBJ1-1; tentatively, D is TRBD1 (5 bases). The germline V gene has CDR1 SNHLY and CDR2 FYNNEI. Trimming removed 6 bases from V and 1 base from J, with 12 bases in between. The CDR3 extends over 14 amino acids.

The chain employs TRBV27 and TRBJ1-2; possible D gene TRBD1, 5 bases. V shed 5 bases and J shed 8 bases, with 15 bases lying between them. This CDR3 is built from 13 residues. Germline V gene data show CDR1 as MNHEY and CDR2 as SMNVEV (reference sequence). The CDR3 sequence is CASSPQGFGGYTF. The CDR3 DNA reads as TGTGCCAGCAGTCCTCAGGGCTTTGGGGGCTACACCTTC.

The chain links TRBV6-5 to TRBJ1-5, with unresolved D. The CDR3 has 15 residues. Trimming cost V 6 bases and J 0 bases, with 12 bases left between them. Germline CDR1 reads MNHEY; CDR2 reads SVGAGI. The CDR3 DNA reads TGTGCCAGCAGGTATCGGGGAAATAGCAATCAGCCCCAGCATTTT. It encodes CASRYRGNSNQPQHF.